The 27 T cell receptor beta chains below come from one sample, sequenced in a study of control samples from healthy donors and cancer patients. Here immunoSEQ multiplex PCR was the method, and the copy in TCRdb shows in-frame clones only, minus some. This table holds about 80,000 clones, approximately 89% found once. The source material was blood. These receptors all stem from a middle-aged man in good health.

The chain carries TRBV4-1 and TRBJ2-3, with 12 bases fitting TRBD2. The CDR3 extends over 18 amino acids. The V segment lost 4 bases and the J segment 2 bases; nucleotides outside the gene matches: 10. Germline loops: CDR1 MGHRA, CDR2 YSYEKL. Here the CDR3 reads CASSPRQLAGGLTDTQYF. In DNA form, the CDR3 reads TGCGCCAGCAGCCCTAGGCAACTAGCGGGGGGACTCACAGATACGCAGTATTTT.

This clone was counted a single time. The chain couples TRBV30 to TRBJ2-3, with D unresolved. V was trimmed by 2 bases and J by 2 bases, leaving 5 bases between them. The CDR3 extends over 12 amino acids. Germline loops: CDR1 GTSNPN, CDR2 SVGIG (reference sequence). CDR3 sequence (DNA): TGTGCCTGGAGTTGGTCCACAGATACGCAGTATTTT. This codes for CAWSWSTDTQYF.

This clone is a singleton in its sample. The chain couples TRBV11-2 to TRBJ1-2, with a possible D match to TRBD1 (5 bases). The ends were cut back, 1 base at V and 7 bases at J, with 13 bases in the middle. The germline V gene encodes CDR1 SGHAT and CDR2 FQNNGV. The CDR3 extends over 14 amino acids. The CDR3 loop is CASSLGRQGGGYTF. The CDR3 DNA reads as TGTGCCAGCAGCTTAGGGAGGCAGGGTGGTGGCTACACCTTC. The full variable domain, completed using reference TRBV11-2 and TRBJ1-2, is EAGVAQSPRYKIIEKRQSVAFWCNPISGHATLYWYQQILGQGPKLLIQFQNNGVVDDSQLPKDRFSAERLKGVDSTLKIQPAKLEDSAVYLCASSLGRQGGGYTFGSGTRLTVV.

This chain links TRBV6-5 with TRBJ2-1; the match to TRBD1 covers 9 bases. Germline assignment: CDR1 MNHEY and CDR2 SVGAGI. This CDR3 contains 16 residues. The trim removed 2 bases at V and 9 bases at J, leaving 11 bases unmatched. The CDR3 region is CASSYHLRDRASEQFF. The CDR3 nucleotides are TGTGCCAGCAGTTACCACCTCAGGGACAGGGCAAGTGAGCAGTTCTTC.

The J gene is TRBJ2-7, the V gene TRBV6-2 or TRBV6-3; 8 bases are shared with TRBD1. V shed 2 bases and J 4 bases; nucleotides not matched to a gene: 7. CDR3 length equals 15 residues. Germline lookup yields CDR1 MNHEY and CDR2 SVGEGT. The CDR3 reads CASSYPPGGRYEQYF. In DNA form, the CDR3 reads TGTGCCAGCAGTTACCCTCCAGGGGGCAGATACGAGCAGTACTTC.

In its sample, this clone was seen once. The J gene is TRBJ1-1, the V gene TRBV6-1; D not certain. CDR1 MNHNS and CDR2 SASEGT come from the germline V gene. V lost 3 bases and J lost 1, with 6 bases in between. The CDR3 runs to 13 residues. In DNA, the CDR3 is TGTGCCAGCAGTGATAATCGGAACACTGAAGCTTTCTTT. Translation gives CASSDNRNTEAFF.

The chain employs TRBV19 and TRBJ1-4; D remains ambiguous. The CDR3 loop spans 15 amino acids. V gave up 6 bases and J gave up 0 bases, with 11 bases separating them. Germline-derived CDR1 and CDR2 are LNHDA and SQIVND (reference sequence). The CDR3 spells CASRSRGSTNEKLFF. Here the CDR3 DNA reads TGTGCCAGTAGGAGCAGAGGGTCAACTAATGAAAAACTGTTTTTT.

The V call is TRBV11-2, the J call TRBJ2-7; D possibly corresponds to TRBD2 (5 bases). This CDR3 is built from 13 residues. Trimming stripped 5 bases from V and 3 bases from J, with 11 bases between. In germline, CDR1 is SGHAT, CDR2 FQNNGV. Here the CDR3 DNA reads TGTGCCAGCAGCCCCCCTGAGGGCTACGAGCAGTACTTC. Encoded protein: CASSPPEGYEQYF.

V is TRBV24-1 and J is TRBJ2-3, with D possibly TRBD1 on 5 matching bases. V dropped 4 bases and J dropped 5 bases, with 12 bases sitting between them. Germline V CDR1 and CDR2: KGHDR, SFDVKD. This CDR3 region has 14 residues. CDR3 protein: CATSEAKGLDTQYF. As DNA, the CDR3 is TGTGCCACCAGTGAAGCAAAGGGGTTAGATACGCAGTATTTT.

This clone was seen more than once but under ten times. The chain uses TRBV5-8 and TRBJ1-2; 10 positions agree with TRBD1. CDR1 SGHTS and CDR2 YDEGEE come from the germline V gene. Unmatched junction bases numbered 13, after V lost 4 bases and J lost 7 bases. The CDR3 sequence is 16 residues long. CDR3 sequence: CASSPMGTGESFGYTF. The CDR3 DNA reads TGTGCCAGCAGCCCGATGGGGACAGGGGAGAGTTTTGGCTACACCTTC.

This chain uses TRBV12-2 with TRBJ1-2. TRBV12-2 is labeled a pseudogene. The CDR3 totals 14 residues. The CDR3 loop is CASRFGPFRSGYTF. CDR3 nucleotides: TGTGCAAGTCGCTTCGGGCCTTTCCGCAGTGGCTACACCTTC.

Here the CDR3 DNA reads TGCGCCAGCAGTGAGGTTACTAGCGGGGGTCCCCATACGCAGTATTTT. Its translation is CASSEVTSGGPHTQYF. The chain uses TRBV10-2 and TRBJ2-3; 11 nucleotides match TRBD2. V lost 2 bases to trimming and J lost 7 bases; unmatched junction nucleotides: 8. Germline V lookup: CDR1 WSHSY, CDR2 SAAADI. The CDR3 contains 16 residues.

This chain connects TRBV14 to TRBJ1-6, with D perhaps TRBD1 (5 bases). Deletions cut 5 bases from V and 9 bases from J, with 14 bases between. CDR1 SGHDN and CDR2 FVKESK come from the germline V gene. This CDR3 region has 14 residues. CDR3 coding DNA: TGTGCCAGCAGCAGGGACCGGCTAAGTTCACCCCTCCACTTT. It is translated as CASSRDRLSSPLHF. Combining the CDR3 with reference TRBV14 and TRBJ1-6 gives the whole variable domain EAGVTQFPSHSVIEKGQTVTLRCDPISGHDNLYWYRRVMGKEIKFLLHFVKESKQDESGMPNNRFLAERTGGTYSTLKVQPAELEDSGVYFCASSRDRLSSPLHFGNGTRLTVT.

This clone occurred once. The V call is TRBV10-3, the J call TRBJ1-1; no firm D call. The V and J ends lost 4 bases and 1 base respectively, with 7 bases between them. The CDR3 is 13 residues long. Looked up from germline, CDR1 is ENHRY and CDR2 is SYGVKD. The CDR3 here is CAISVNRNTEAFF. The CDR3 DNA follows: TGTGCCATCAGTGTCAACAGGAACACTGAAGCTTTCTTT.

The rearrangement joins TRBV10-1 to TRBJ1-1; 7 bases map to TRBD1. J gave up 5 bases and V 5 bases, and 5 bases lay outside the gene matches. This CDR3 is built from 13 residues. Germline CDR1 reads WNHNN; CDR2 reads SYGVQD (reference sequence). The CDR3 reads CASSLGQWTEAFF. In DNA form, the CDR3 reads TGCGCCAGCAGTTTGGGACAGTGGACTGAAGCTTTCTTT.

The CDR3 coding sequence is TGTGCCAGCTCACCGAACTCGCGGGGGCCGAACACCGGGGAGCTGTTTTTT. Translated, it gives CASSPNSRGPNTGELFF. The chain combines TRBV18 with TRBJ2-2; TRBD2 is a possible D gene (7 bases). V shed 3 bases and J shed 0 bases, with 14 bases lying between them. The length of the CDR3 is 17 residues. The germline V gene has CDR1 KGHSH and CDR2 LQKENI.

This rearrangement joins TRBV7-8 to TRBJ2-4, with D unresolved. The CDR3 is 14 residues long. V lost 1 base and J lost 5, with 9 bases in between. CDR1 and CDR2 from the germline V gene are SGHVS and FQNEAQ. The CDR3 DNA follows: TGTGCCAGCAGCTTAGGGTTGGCACAAAACATTCAGTACTTC. Its protein product is CASSLGLAQNIQYF.

V gene TRBV2 combines with J gene TRBJ2-1, with TRBD2 matching over 11 bases. The CDR3 runs to 18 residues. J was trimmed by 8 bases and V by 7 bases; bases with no gene match: 19. Germline V gene lookup returns CDR1 SNHLY and CDR2 FYNNEI. DNA for the CDR3: TGTGCCAGCAATGGACTAAAAACGGGACTAGCGGTATTCCATGAGCAGTTCTTC. Its protein product is CASNGLKTGLAVFHEQFF.

CDR3 amino acids: CASSQAPQQETQYF. CDR3 DNA: TGCGCCAGCAGCCAAGCCCCCCAACAAGAGACCCAGTACTTC. The rearrangement links TRBV4-1 to TRBJ2-5; D remains unclear. V lost 1 base to trimming and J lost 2 bases, with 8 bases between them. The CDR3 extends over 14 amino acids. Germline V gives CDR1 MGHRA, CDR2 YSYEKL.

In DNA, the CDR3 is TGCGCCAGCAAACCGGACGCCAAAAACATTCAGTACTTC. Translating gives CASKPDAKNIQYF. The chain is built from TRBV5-1 and TRBJ2-4, with D unclear. The germline gives CDR1 SGHRS, CDR2 YFSETQ. Deletions cut 6 bases from V and 1 base from J, with 8 bases between. The length of the CDR3 is 13 residues.

The chain has TRBV15 and TRBJ2-2; 8 bases are shared with TRBD1. With 3 bases clipped from V and 0 bases from J, the junction kept 12 bases outside the gene matches. The length of the CDR3 is 19 residues. Germline V lookup: CDR1 LNHNV, CDR2 YYDKDF (reference sequence). CDR3 in DNA: TGTGCCACCAGCAGCTCAATTATGGGACAGGAAGCGAACACCGGGGAGCTGTTTTTT. Protein product: CATSSSIMGQEANTGELFF. The variable domain in full, with the rest retrieved from reference TRBV15 and TRBJ2-2, is DAMVIQNPRYQVTQFGKPVTLSCSQTLNHNVMYWYQQKSSQAPKLLFHYYDKDFNNEADTPDNFQSRRPNTSFCFLDIRSPGLGDTAMYLCATSSSIMGQEANTGELFFGEGSRLTVL.

The rearrangement joins TRBV14 to TRBJ1-1; a possible D gene is TRBD1 (5 bases). V was trimmed by 0 bases and J by 6 bases, leaving 11 bases between them. CDR1 is SGHDN and CDR2 is FVKESK in the germline V gene. There are 14 residues in the CDR3. The CDR3 bases are TGTGCCAGCAGCCAAGATAGAAGGGACTCTGAAGCTTTCTTT. Translated: CASSQDRRDSEAFF.

The CDR3 loop is CASSPGGQTNYGYTF. CDR3 nucleotides: TGTGCCAGCAGTCCAGGGGGACAGACTAACTATGGCTACACCTTC. The chain is built from TRBV27 and TRBJ1-2; TRBD1 agrees at 7 bases. Germline loops: CDR1 MNHEY, CDR2 SMNVEV (reference sequence). There are 15 residues in the CDR3. Losses at the gene ends were 5 bases for V and 0 bases for J; bases not matched to a gene: 6.

This chain joins TRBV5-1 and TRBJ2-2; no clear D. Germline V CDR1 and CDR2: SGHRS, YFSETQ. Trimming removed 4 bases from V and 6 bases from J, with 16 bases in between. The CDR3 length is 15 residues. In nucleotides, the CDR3 is TGCGCCAGCAGCAATTCATTTCCCATCTCCGGGGAGCTGTTTTTT. Protein: CASSNSFPISGELFF.

The rearrangement uses TRBV6-2 or TRBV6-3 and TRBJ1-3, with 7 nucleotides matching TRBD1. Germline CDR1 and CDR2: MNHEY and SVGEGT. The CDR3 has 15 amino acids. Trimming cost V 5 bases and J 0 bases; bases outside gene matches: 4. In DNA form, the CDR3 reads TGTGCCAGCAGTGCGACAGGGTACTCTGGAAACACCATATATTTT. Its protein is CASSATGYSGNTIYF.

This clone was picked up one time. The V gene is TRBV29-1, the J gene TRBJ1-2; 11 bases map to TRBD1. The CDR3 length is 14 residues. The germline V gene encodes CDR1 SQVTM and CDR2 ANQGSEA. With V trimmed by 7 bases and J by 4 bases, 8 bases remained unmatched. As DNA, the CDR3 is TGCAGCGCGAAAACCGGGACAGGGGGCTATGGCTACACCTTC. Translated: CSAKTGTGGYGYTF.

This CDR3 reads CASSQAGRSLNSPLHF. CDR3 nucleotide sequence: TGTGCCAGCAGCCAAGCCGGACGGAGCCTCAATTCACCCCTCCACTTT. The J gene is TRBJ1-6, the V gene TRBV14; no definite D call. CDR3 size: 16 residues. The germline V gene encodes CDR1 SGHDN and CDR2 FVKESK. Trimming cost V 1 base and J 7 bases, with 14 bases left between them.